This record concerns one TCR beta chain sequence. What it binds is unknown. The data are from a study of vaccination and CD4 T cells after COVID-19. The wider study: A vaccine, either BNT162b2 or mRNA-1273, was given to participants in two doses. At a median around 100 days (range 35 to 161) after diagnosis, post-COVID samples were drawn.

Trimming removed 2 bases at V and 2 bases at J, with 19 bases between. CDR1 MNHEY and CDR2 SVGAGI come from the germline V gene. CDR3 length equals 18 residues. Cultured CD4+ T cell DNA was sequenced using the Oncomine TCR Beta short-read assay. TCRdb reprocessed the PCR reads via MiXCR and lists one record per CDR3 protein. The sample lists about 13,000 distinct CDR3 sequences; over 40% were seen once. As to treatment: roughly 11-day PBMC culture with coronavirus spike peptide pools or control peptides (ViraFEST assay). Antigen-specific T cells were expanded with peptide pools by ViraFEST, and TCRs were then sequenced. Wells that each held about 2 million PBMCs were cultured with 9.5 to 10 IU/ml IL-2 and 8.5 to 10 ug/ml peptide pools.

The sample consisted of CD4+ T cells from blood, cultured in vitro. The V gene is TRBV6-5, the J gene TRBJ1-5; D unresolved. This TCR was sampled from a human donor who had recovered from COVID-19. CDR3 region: CASSYKHAPMMGNQPQHF. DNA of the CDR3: TGTGCCAGCAGTTACAAGCATGCTCCGATGATGGGCAATCAGCCCCAGCATTTT.